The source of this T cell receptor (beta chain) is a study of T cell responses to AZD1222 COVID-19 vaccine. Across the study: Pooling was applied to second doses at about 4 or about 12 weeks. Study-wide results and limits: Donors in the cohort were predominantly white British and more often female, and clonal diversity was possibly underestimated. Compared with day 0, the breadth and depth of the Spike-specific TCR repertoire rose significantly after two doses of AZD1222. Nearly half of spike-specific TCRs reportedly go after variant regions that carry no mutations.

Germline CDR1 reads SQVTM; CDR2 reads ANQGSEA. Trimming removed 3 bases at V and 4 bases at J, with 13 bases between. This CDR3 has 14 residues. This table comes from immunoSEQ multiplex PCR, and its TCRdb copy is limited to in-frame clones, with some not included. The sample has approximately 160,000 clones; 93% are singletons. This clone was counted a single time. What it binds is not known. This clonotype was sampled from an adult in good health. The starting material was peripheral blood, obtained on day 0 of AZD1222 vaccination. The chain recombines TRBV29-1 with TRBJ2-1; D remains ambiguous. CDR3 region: CSVDSTTFYNEQFF. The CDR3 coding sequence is TGCAGCGTTGATTCTACGACATTTTACAATGAGCAGTTCTTC.